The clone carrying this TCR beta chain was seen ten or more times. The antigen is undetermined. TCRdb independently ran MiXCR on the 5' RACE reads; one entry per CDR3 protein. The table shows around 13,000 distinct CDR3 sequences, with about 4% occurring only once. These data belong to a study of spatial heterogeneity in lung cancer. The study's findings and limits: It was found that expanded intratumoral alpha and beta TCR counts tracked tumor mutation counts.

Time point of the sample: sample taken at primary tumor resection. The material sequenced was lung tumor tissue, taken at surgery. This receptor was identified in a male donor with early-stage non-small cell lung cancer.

The CDR3 DNA reads TGTGCCAGCAGCCCGCGGAGGGGAGAGACCCAGTACTTC. The encoded protein is CASSPRRGETQYF. The chain links TRBV7-3 to TRBJ2-5; weak D call: TRBD2 (6 bases). With 5 bases removed from V and 4 bases from J, the gap between germline ends came to 11 bases. The germline gives CDR1 SGHTA, CDR2 FQGTGA. CDR3 length equals 13 residues.